This TCR beta chain is drawn from a study of cytomegalovirus exposure and HLA in healthy donors. Across the whole study: About 80 million unique TCRs, all from HLA-typed donors, were included in an early release of the data.

Healthy bone marrow donors made up the cohort. Primers included in the PCR were 60 Vbeta and 13 Jbeta primers. Repertoires were generated with immunoSEQ multiplex PCR, while TCRdb's copy carries only in-frame clones and drops some. The sample has some 100,000 clones, roughly three quarters seen once. The length of the CDR3 is 17 residues. V lost 4 bases to trimming and J lost 3 bases; unmatched junction nucleotides: 7. In germline, CDR1 is SEHNR, CDR2 FQNEAQ (reference sequence). The specimen sequenced was PBMCs. The chain carries TRBV7-9 and TRBJ2-6, with 9 positions matching TRBD1. The receptor comes from a man aged 35-49 years in good health and CMV-seronegative. The CDR3 spells CASSSGTGIVGANVLTF. The CDR3 nucleotides are TGTGCCAGCAGCTCCGGGACAGGGATAGTTGGGGCCAACGTCCTGACTTTC.